A single sample is the source of the 10 T cell receptor beta chains below, sequenced in a study of CD8 T cells in ankylosing spondylitis. MiXCR, applied by TCRdb to the 5' RACE reads, yields one record per CDR3 protein. Of about 130,000 distinct CDR3 sequences listed, approximately 7.3% are singletons. Specimen: blood, either unsorted or a sorted T cell fraction (not recorded which). The source of these receptors is a female donor with ankylosing spondylitis or in good health (not recorded which).

Only a few counts were recorded for this clonotype. The gene calls are TRBV29-1 and TRBJ2-7; D may be TRBD1 (7 bases). V lost 6 bases and J 2 bases, leaving 14 bases between the germline ends. The CDR3 consists of 13 residues. Per the germline V gene, CDR1 is SQVTM and CDR2 is ANQGSEA. CDR3 sequence reads: CSVGGGRTYEQYF. CDR3 nucleotide sequence: TGCAGCGTAGGAGGGGGCCGGACCTACGAGCAGTACTTC.

Many counts were recorded for this clonotype. V is TRBV7-9 and J is TRBJ1-4; the D gene is possibly TRBD1 (5 bases). Germline assignment: CDR1 SEHNR and CDR2 FQNEAQ (reference sequence). The V gene lost 4 bases and the J gene lost 6 bases, with 9 bases spanning the gap. The CDR3 is 13 residues long. CDR3 sequence (DNA): TGTGCCAGCAGCTCCAGGGTCCATGAAAAACTGTTTTTT. Its translation is CASSSRVHEKLFF.

The rearrangement uses TRBV5-5 and TRBJ2-1; 11 bases match TRBD1. Germline CDR1 reads SGHKS; CDR2 reads YYEKEE (reference sequence). The ends lost 4 bases at V and 2 bases at J; junction bases unmatched: 2. CDR3 length: 15 amino acids. The CDR3 region is CASSLGQGAYNEQFF. Written as DNA, the CDR3 is TGTGCCAGCAGCCTGGGACAGGGGGCCTACAATGAGCAGTTCTTC. The variable domain in full, with the rest retrieved from reference TRBV5-5 and TRBJ2-1, is DAGVTQSPTHLIKTRGQQVTLRCSPISGHKSVSWYQQVLGQGPQFIFQYYEKEERGRGNFPDRFSARQFPNYSSELNVNALLLGDSALYLCASSLGQGAYNEQFFGPGTRLTVL.

The table lists this clonotype with many counts. The chain is built from TRBV28 and TRBJ2-2; 7 bases align to TRBD1. The germline V gene has CDR1 MDHEN and CDR2 SYDVKM. This CDR3 has 15 amino acids. V was pared by 6 bases and J by 0 bases, with 4 bases of the junction left unmatched. The CDR3 here is CASRTGPPNTGELFF. The CDR3 nucleotides read TGTGCCAGCAGGACAGGGCCACCGAACACCGGGGAGCTGTTTTTT.

This clonotype came up many times. V and J are TRBV12-3 or TRBV12-4 and TRBJ2-3, with D hard to call. Trimming pared 3 bases from V and 6 bases from J, leaving 7 bases between. The CDR3 has 12 residues. The CDR3 nucleotides read TGTGCCAGCAGTTTCGGTGGGGATACGCAGTATTTT. Protein: CASSFGGDTQYF.

The CDR3 DNA sequence: TGTGCCAGCAGTTTAGCTAGCGGGGGGGCTCGGGAGCAGTTCTTC. It yields the protein CASSLASGGAREQFF. This chain joins TRBV12-3 or TRBV12-4 and TRBJ2-1, with 11 positions matching TRBD2. There are 15 residues in the CDR3. Germline trimming cut 0 bases from V and 10 bases from J; bases unmatched to any gene: 5.

In its sample, this clonotype was seen many times. The J gene is TRBJ2-4, the V gene TRBV24-1; no reliable D call. Looked up from germline, CDR1 is KGHDR and CDR2 is SFDVKD. The CDR3 has 10 amino acids. Trimming shortened V by 9 bases and J by 8 bases, and 7 bases separated the two germline ends. The CDR3 spells CATRSHIQYF. The CDR3 region has the DNA TGTGCCACCCGGTCTCACATTCAGTACTTC.

There are many counts of this clonotype. V gene TRBV19 combines with J gene TRBJ2-1; no clear D gene. Trimming cost V 6 bases and J 7 bases, with 10 bases left between them. This CDR3 spans 12 amino acids. Germline CDR1 and CDR2: LNHDA and SQIVND (reference sequence). CDR3: CASSQFGNEQFF. In DNA, the CDR3 is TGTGCCAGTAGCCAGTTTGGGAATGAGCAGTTCTTC. The variable domain in full, with the rest retrieved from reference TRBV19 and TRBJ2-1, is DGGITQSPKYLFRKEGQNVTLSCEQNLNHDAMYWYRQDPGQGLRLIYYSQIVNDFQKGDIAEGYSVSREKKESFPLTVTSAQKNPTAFYLCASSQFGNEQFFGPGTRLTVL.

Concerning this clonotype: The junction and the germline gene differ at one end; a read error may be behind it. The J gene is TRBJ2-3, the V gene TRBV12-3 or TRBV12-4, with 10 bases that match TRBD2. CDR3 length: 18 amino acids. The CDR3, as DNA: TGTACCAGCAGTCACACGGTCGGAGCGGGGGGGGCGAGGGATACGCAGTATTTT. It yields the protein CTSSHTVGAGGARDTQYF.

This clonotype was seen at least ten times. The chain is built from TRBV6-2 or TRBV6-3 and TRBJ2-5; D is undetermined. Per the germline V gene, CDR1 is MNHEY and CDR2 is SVGEGT. This CDR3 has 13 residues. Deletions cut 0 bases from V and 7 bases from J, with 9 bases between. The CDR3 coding sequence is TGTGCCAGCAGTTACTCGGGGTCGGGGACCCAGTACTTC. Protein: CASSYSGSGTQYF.